The 20 T cell receptor beta chains listed next were all sequenced from one sample in a study of control samples from healthy donors and cancer patients. Produced via immunoSEQ multiplex PCR; TCRdb's table is partial and in-frame only. The repertoire holds 50,000 to 70,000 clones, roughly 95% seen once, with 1.1% in the top ten. Sequencing was performed on blood. These receptors all come from a woman under 30 in good health.

The V gene is TRBV29-1, the J gene TRBJ1-2; D not resolved. The CDR3 has 11 residues. Germline assignment: CDR1 SQVTM and CDR2 ANQGSEA. Trimming stripped 4 bases from V and 5 bases from J, with 8 bases between. The CDR3 DNA sequence: TGCAGCGTTGCCAGGCTGTATGGCTACACCTTC. Its translation is CSVARLYGYTF. Complete variable domain (other parts from reference TRBV29-1 and TRBJ1-2): SAVISQKPSRDICQRGTSLTIQCQVDSQVTMMFWYRQQPGQSLTLIATANQGSEATYESGFVIDKFPISRPNLTFSTLTVSNMSPEDSSIYLCSVARLYGYTFGSGTRLTVV.

The gene calls are TRBV10-3 and TRBJ1-6; tentatively, D is TRBD1 (5 bases). Germline V gene lookup returns CDR1 ENHRY and CDR2 SYGVKD. The CDR3 runs to 15 residues. V lost 5 bases to trimming and J lost 4 bases, with 12 bases between them. DNA of the CDR3: TGTGCCATCAGTTACGACAGCCGATATAATTCACCCCTCCACTTT. This encodes CAISYDSRYNSPLHF.

This clone was recorded only once. The chain joins TRBV28 to TRBJ1-2, with D possibly being TRBD1 (6 bases). The ends were cut back, 6 bases at V and 4 bases at J, with 12 bases in the middle. The germline gives CDR1 MDHEN, CDR2 SYDVKM. The CDR3 is 13 amino acids. The CDR3 DNA follows: TGTGCCAGCAGAAGGGGGGGCCCCTATGGCTACACCTTC. Translating it yields CASRRGGPYGYTF.

This chain joins TRBV19 and TRBJ1-4; D gene unclear. Germline V gives CDR1 LNHDA, CDR2 SQIVND (reference sequence). V lost 4 bases and J lost 4, with 10 bases in between. This CDR3 has 14 amino acids. CDR3 sequence: CASSKARFNEKLFF. The DNA for the CDR3 is TGTGCCAGTAGTAAGGCACGCTTTAATGAAAAACTGTTTTTT.

This clone appeared a single time. This rearrangement joins TRBV18 to TRBJ1-2; 7 nucleotides match TRBD1. V shed 1 base and J 3 bases; nucleotides not matched to a gene: 5. Per germline, CDR1 KGHSH and CDR2 LQKENI. This CDR3 has 15 residues. The CDR3 is CASSPLEGGDYGYTF. The CDR3 DNA reads as TGTGCCAGCTCACCACTTGAAGGGGGCGACTATGGCTACACCTTC.

The CDR3: CASSPRDPSGNEQFF. The DNA of the CDR3 is TGTGCCAGCAGCCCCCGGGATCCCTCAGGCAATGAGCAGTTCTTC. The gene calls are TRBV14 and TRBJ2-1; D perhaps matches TRBD2 (5 bases). This CDR3 has 15 residues. Trimming left V 4 bases short and J 6 bases short, with 16 bases between. In germline, CDR1 is SGHDN, CDR2 FVKESK.

The count of this clone is one. The V and J genes are TRBV7-2 and TRBJ2-1, with TRBD2 as a possible D gene (5 bases). V was trimmed by 2 bases and J by 9 bases, leaving 8 bases between them. The CDR3 loop spans 12 amino acids. Germline CDR1 and CDR2: SGHTA and FQGNSA. CDR3 nucleotides: TGTGCCAGCAGCTTAACGAGGGTTGAGCAGTTCTTC. This encodes CASSLTRVEQFF. Filled out from reference TRBV7-2 and TRBJ2-1, the complete variable domain reads GAGVSQSPSNKVTEKGKDVELRCDPISGHTALYWYRQSLGQGLEFLIYFQGNSAPDKSGLPSDRFSAERTGGSVSTLTIQRTQQEDSAVYLCASSLTRVEQFFGPGTRLTVL.

The CDR3 DNA sequence: TGTGCCAGCAGCTTACTCTACGAGCAGTACTTC. Protein product: CASSLLYEQYF. The chain has TRBV7-2 and TRBJ2-7; D is unresolved. The CDR3 consists of 11 residues. Germline V CDR1 and CDR2: SGHTA, FQGNSA. Trimming took off 2 bases at V and 3 bases at J, with 2 bases between the two ends. The variable domain in full, with the rest retrieved from reference TRBV7-2 and TRBJ2-7, is GAGVSQSPSNKVTEKGKDVELRCDPISGHTALYWYRQSLGQGLEFLIYFQGNSAPDKSGLPSDRFSAERTGGSVSTLTIQRTQQEDSAVYLCASSLLYEQYFGPGTRLTVT.

The chain carries TRBV29-1 and TRBJ2-1; D is unresolved. Germline CDR1 and CDR2: SQVTM and ANQGSEA. V lost 4 bases and J 12 bases, leaving 10 bases between the germline ends. This CDR3 has 10 amino acids. The chain's CDR3 is CSVVHGWQFF. CDR3 bases: TGCAGCGTTGTTCATGGTTGGCAGTTCTTC.

The genes are TRBV5-1 and TRBJ1-5, with D tentatively TRBD1 (5 bases). The germline gives CDR1 SGHRS, CDR2 YFSETQ. The CDR3 is 16 amino acids. The ends were cut back, 4 bases at V and 0 bases at J, with 14 bases in the middle. CDR3 DNA sequence: TGCGCCAGCAGCCCGGGGACGGACTATAGCAATCAGCCCCAGCATTTT. It encodes CASSPGTDYSNQPQHF. The full variable domain, with the rest looked up from reference TRBV5-1 and TRBJ1-5, is KAGVTQTPRYLIKTRGQQVTLSCSPISGHRSVSWYQQTPGQGLQFLFEYFSETQRNKGNFPGRFSGRQFSNSRSEMNVSTLELGDSALYLCASSPGTDYSNQPQHFGDGTRLSIL.

This rearrangement joins TRBV28 to TRBJ1-1, with TRBD1 as a possible D gene (5 bases). The V end was cut by 6 bases, the J end by 1 base, with 21 bases between. Germline V CDR1 and CDR2: MDHEN, SYDVKM. The CDR3 contains 17 residues. This CDR3 reads CASRGVRVGRKNTEAFF. CDR3 nucleotides: TGTGCCAGCAGAGGGGTCCGTGTGGGACGGAAGAACACTGAAGCTTTCTTT.

The chain has TRBV5-1 and TRBJ2-7, with TRBD1 matching 9 bases. The CDR3 runs 16 residues. With V trimmed by 2 bases and J by 0 bases, 6 bases remained unmatched. Germline values: CDR1 SGHRS, CDR2 YFSETQ. This CDR3 is CASSFSGTGSSYEQYF. The CDR3 DNA reads TGCGCCAGCAGCTTCTCCGGGACAGGGAGCTCCTACGAGCAGTACTTC.

This clone occurred once. This chain joins TRBV19 and TRBJ2-1; 10 bases map to TRBD2. Germline V gene sequence: CDR1 LNHDA, CDR2 SQIVND (reference sequence). J gave up 6 bases and V 6 bases, and 2 bases lay outside the gene matches. This CDR3 has 13 residues. The CDR3 region is CASSKRGGNEQFF. The CDR3 region has the DNA TGTGCCAGTAGCAAGCGGGGGGGCAATGAGCAGTTCTTC.

The gene calls are TRBV21-1 and TRBJ1-1; TRBD1, the table's D call, was not compared with the DNA. TRBV21-1 is marked as a pseudogene. The CDR3 consists of 16 residues. The CDR3 DNA reads as TGTGCCAGCAGGCCAAGCGGACAGGGGGCGAACACTGAAGCTTTCTTT. This gives the protein CASRPSGQGANTEAFF.

The chain carries TRBV27 and TRBJ1-2, with 8 nucleotides matching TRBD1. CDR1 is MNHEY, CDR2 SMNVEV, per germline (reference sequence). Trimming took 7 bases from V and 6 from J; bases not matched to a gene: 10. The CDR3 has 14 residues. CDR3 protein: CASKYIPGGHGYTF. CDR3 nucleotides: TGTGCCAGCAAATACATTCCAGGGGGCCATGGCTACACCTTC.

V is TRBV19 and J is TRBJ1-2; perhaps TRBD1 as D (6 bases). V was shortened by 5 bases and J by 2 bases, with 9 bases between the two germline ends. This CDR3 is 13 amino acids long. Germline V gives CDR1 LNHDA, CDR2 SQIVND (reference sequence). The CDR3 protein is CASSAGANYGYTF. CDR3 DNA: TGTGCCAGTAGTGCAGGGGCCAACTATGGCTACACCTTC.

The chain uses TRBV10-1 and TRBJ2-3, with TRBD1 matching 10 bases. Germline V gives CDR1 WNHNN, CDR2 SYGVQD (reference sequence). The V gene end was trimmed by 4 bases and the J gene end by 2 bases; junction bases not matched to a gene: 6. CDR3 length: 16 residues. This chain's CDR3 is CASSAGTGDPTDTQYF. The DNA of the CDR3 is TGCGCCAGCAGTGCGGGGACAGGGGACCCCACAGATACGCAGTATTTT.

V usage is TRBV7-6 and J usage is TRBJ1-5; possible D gene TRBD1, 5 bases. CDR1 and CDR2 from the germline V gene are SGHVS and FNYEAQ. There are 15 residues in the CDR3. V was shortened by 3 bases and J by 6 bases, with 15 bases between the two germline ends. CDR3 nucleotide sequence: TGTGCCAGCAGCTTGGAAACAGGAATGGGTCAGCCCCAGCATTTT. It encodes CASSLETGMGQPQHF.

The chain has TRBV2 and TRBJ2-2; D gene uncertain. Germline V CDR1 and CDR2: SNHLY, FYNNEI. This CDR3 contains 14 residues. V gave up 7 bases and J gave up 2 bases, with 11 bases separating them. This chain's CDR3 is CASISERNTGELFF. In DNA form, the CDR3 reads TGTGCCAGCATAAGCGAGCGTAACACCGGGGAGCTGTTTTTT. The full variable domain, completed using reference TRBV2 and TRBJ2-2, is EPEVTQTPSHQVTQMGQEVILRCVPISNHLYFYWYRQILGQKVEFLVSFYNNEISEKSEIFDDQFSVERPDGSNFTLKIRSTKLEDSAMYFCASISERNTGELFFGEGSRLTVL.

This clone is a singleton in its sample. The V gene is TRBV11-2, the J gene TRBJ2-5; possibly TRBD2 for D (7 bases). Trimming took 4 bases from V and 5 from J, leaving 20 bases between them. Germline V gene data show CDR1 as SGHAT and CDR2 as FQNNGV. CDR3 length: 16 residues. Written as DNA, the CDR3 is TGTGCCAGCAGCTCAAATCCGGGGGGCTTAGGGGAGACCCAGTACTTC. This gives the protein CASSSNPGGLGETQYF.